This is a list of T cell receptor beta chains from one sample in a study of identical twins. One entry per CDR3 protein results from TCRdb running MiXCR on the 5' RACE reads. The sample records hundreds of thousands of distinct CDR3 sequences, 18% being singletons. The sample was also reused in another study, on T cells expressing NK-cell markers.

Sequencing was carried out using PBMCs. These receptor sequences come from a woman aged 18 to 35 in good health. Both conserved end residues are part of each CDR3. The D gene is left open where the match is weak. Size is omitted from some rows. Given values are once, few, many or a class for expanded clones.

J gene | V gene | CDR3 length | D gene | clone size | CDR3 DNA | CDR3 protein
TRBJ2-3 | TRBV12-3/TRBV12-4 | 12 | . | few | TGTGCCAGCGGTTTCATCACAGATACGCAGTATTTT | CASGFITDTQYF
TRBJ2-3 | TRBV20-1 | 13 | TRBD2 | . | TGCAGTATAAGCGGGGGGGCCACAGATACGCAGTATTTT | CSISGGATDTQYF
TRBJ2-1 | TRBV5-1 | 17 | . | few | TGCGCCAGCAGCTTAGAGGGGTTGCGGGGATCCTACAATGAGCAGTTCTTC | CASSLEGLRGSYNEQFF
TRBJ2-1 | TRBV20-1 | 15 | . | . | TGCAGTGCTAGAGATGAGCGGAGCTCCTACAATGAGCAGTTCTTC | CSARDERSSYNEQFF
TRBJ2-3 | TRBV27 | 14 | . | . | TGTGCCAGCAGAATCGAGCGGAGCACAGATACGCAGTATTTT | CASRIERSTDTQYF
TRBJ2-1 | TRBV24-1 | 11 | . | few | TGTGCCACTGGGACTTTCAATGAGCAGTTCTTC | CATGTFNEQFF
TRBJ2-3 | TRBV29-1 | 13 | . | many | TGCAGCGTTGCACTCTCACAAGCGGATACGCAGTATTTT | CSVALSQADTQYF
TRBJ2-7 | TRBV4-2 | 17 | TRBD1 | . | TGTGCCAGCAGCCAAGCAGGAGGACAGGGGCCCTCCTACGAGCAGTACTTC | CASSQAGGQGPSYEQYF
TRBJ2-7 | TRBV20-1 | 16 | . | few | TGCAGTGCTACCCAGCCCCCAGCGGAAGGTGGGTACGAGCAGTACTTC | CSATQPPAEGGYEQYF
TRBJ2-5 | TRBV20-1 | 13 | TRBD2 | . | TGCAGTGCGGGGAACGGGAGGGAAGAGACCCAGTACTTC | CSAGNGREETQYF
TRBJ1-1 | TRBV4-3 | 14 | . | . | TGCGCCAGCAGCCGAGCGGACGTGCGGACTGAAGCTTTCTTT | CASSRADVRTEAFF
TRBJ1-5 | TRBV5-6 | 16 | TRBD1 | . | TGTGCCAGCAGCGTCCGGACAGGGATGATCCATCAGCCCCAGCATTTT | CASSVRTGMIHQPQHF
TRBJ2-7 | TRBV5-1 | 16 | . | . | TGCGCCAGCAGCTTGGGGGGGCGATTTTCAACCTACGAGCAGTACTTC | CASSLGGRFSTYEQYF
TRBJ1-2 | TRBV5-6 | 15 | . | many | TGTGCCAGCAGCTTGACCTACGACAGGAACTATGGCTACACCTTC | CASSLTYDRNYGYTF
TRBJ2-7 | TRBV20-1 | 16 | TRBD1 | . | TGCAGTGCTAGAGATCCCTCGACAGGGGACCCCTACGAGCAGTACTTC | CSARDPSTGDPYEQYF
TRBJ2-5 | TRBV7-2 | 16 | TRBD2 | . | TGTGCCAGCAGCTTGACCGGGACTAGGGTGCGGGAGACCCAGTACTTC | CASSLTGTRVRETQYF
TRBJ2-2 | TRBV7-9 | 17 | TRBD2 | few | TGTGCCAGCAGCCCCACGCACAGGACTAGCCTCTCCGGGGAGCTGTTTTTT | CASSPTHRTSLSGELFF
TRBJ2-7 | TRBV6-1 | 15 | . | . | TGTGCCAGCAGGAGGGGGGGGACGGCCCGCTACGAGCAGTACTTC | CASRRGGTARYEQYF
TRBJ2-1 | TRBV5-1 | 16 | . | . | TGCGCCAGCAGCGGAGGTTATGGGAGCTCCTACAATGAGCAGTTCTTC | CASSGGYGSSYNEQFF
TRBJ2-4 | TRBV10-3 | 13 | TRBD1 | few | TGTGCCATCAGCGCAGGGACAGGGGACATTCAGTACTTC | CAISAGTGDIQYF
TRBJ2-4 | TRBV5-1 | 15 | . | . | TGCGCCAGCAGCTTGGCCGAGACAGCCAAAAACATTCAGTACTTC | CASSLAETAKNIQYF
TRBJ1-1 | TRBV12-3/TRBV12-4 | 15 | . | . | TGTGCCAGCAGATACGGGGTGAGGGATAGGAGTGAAGCTTTCTTT | CASRYGVRDRSEAFF
TRBJ2-2 | TRBV29-1 | 14 | . | . | TGCAGCGTTGAATCAGGGAAAGGCACCGGGGAGCTGTTTTTT | CSVESGKGTGELFF
TRBJ2-5 | TRBV27 | 14 | . | . | TGTGCCAGCAGTTTCTGGGACCGCAAAGAGACCCAGTACTTC | CASSFWDRKETQYF
TRBJ2-1 | TRBV6-2/TRBV6-3 | 15 | TRBD2 | few | TGTGCCAGCAGGGGCGGGAGACTCTCCTACAATGAGCAGTTCTTC | CASRGGRLSYNEQFF
TRBJ1-5 | TRBV7-9 | 13 | . | . | TGTGCCAGCAGCTCTTGGACCAATCAGCCCCAGCATTTT | CASSSWTNQPQHF
TRBJ2-2 | TRBV6-4 | 16 | TRBD2 | . | TGTGCCAGCAGGAGAGGGACTAGCGGGAGCTCCGGGGAGCTGTTTTTT | CASRRGTSGSSGELFF
TRBJ1-2 | TRBV5-1 | 14 | TRBD1 | . | TGCGCCAGCAGCTGGGACAGGGTGGTTGGTGGCTACACCTTC | CASSWDRVVGGYTF
TRBJ2-3 | TRBV7-2 | 16 | TRBD2 | few | TGTGCCAGCAGCTTATATCGCGGAGGCGGGGGAGATACGCAGTATTTT | CASSLYRGGGGDTQYF
TRBJ2-3 | TRBV20-1 | 13 | . | . | TGCAGTGCCTCCTCAAGCAGCACAGATACGCAGTATTTT | CSASSSSTDTQYF
TRBJ2-1 | TRBV12-3/TRBV12-4 | 13 | . | few | TGTGCCAGCATAACCGGGCCCCACAATGAGCAGTTCTTC | CASITGPHNEQFF
TRBJ2-2 | TRBV9 | 14 | . | few | TGTGCCAGCAGCGTATGGGGGTCAGGCGGGGAGCTGTTTTTT | CASSVWGSGGELFF
TRBJ2-6 | TRBV10-3 | 11 | . | . | TGTGCCGTAGACAGGGCCAACGTCCTGACTTTC | CAVDRANVLTF
TRBJ2-2 | TRBV6-5 | 13 | . | few | TGTGCCAGCAGTTACGACGGCACCGGGGAGCTGTTTTTT | CASSYDGTGELFF
TRBJ2-4 | TRBV11-2 | 18 | . | few | TGTGCCAGCAGCTTAGGACCCGCCGGGGTACTAGCCAAAAACATTCAGTACTTC | CASSLGPAGVLAKNIQYF
TRBJ2-3 | TRBV11-2 | 17 | TRBD2 | few | TGTGCCAGCAGCCAGGGACTAGCCGCCCCTAAAGTGAATACGCAGTATTTT | CASSQGLAAPKVNTQYF
TRBJ1-6 | TRBV6-4 | 13 | . | few | TGTGCCAGCGGGGTCAACTATAATTCACCCCTCCACTTT | CASGVNYNSPLHF
TRBJ1-5 | TRBV6-1 | 14 | . | . | TGTGCCAGCAGGCCGGACCAAAGAAATCAGCCCCAGCATTTT | CASRPDQRNQPQHF
TRBJ2-7 | TRBV12-3/TRBV12-4 | 13 | . | . | TGTGCCAGCAGTTTCATCATGGGAGGACAGACGTACTTC | CASSFIMGGQTYF
TRBJ2-7 | TRBV2 | 14 | TRBD1 | . | TGTGCCAGCACGTGGGGACAGAGCTCCTACGAGCAGTACTTC | CASTWGQSSYEQYF
TRBJ2-2 | TRBV20-1 | 16 | TRBD2 | . | TGCAGTGCTAGAGAGGGCAGCGGGAGGTACACCGGGGAGCTGTTTTTT | CSAREGSGRYTGELFF
TRBJ2-7 | TRBV5-1 | 13 | . | . | TGCGCCAGCAGCTCGTCACCGGGGAACGAGCAGTACTTC | CASSSSPGNEQYF
TRBJ2-1 | TRBV27 | 18 | TRBD2 | few | TGTGCCAGCAGTCAGGGGACTAGCGCGGGGGGTGGGTACAATGAGCAGTTCTTC | CASSQGTSAGGGYNEQFF
TRBJ2-7 | TRBV14 | 13 | . | . | TGTGCCAGCAGCCAAACCTACCGGGCCGGAAAGTACTTC | CASSQTYRAGKYF
TRBJ2-5 | TRBV5-1 | 17 | . | . | TGCGCCAGCAGCTTGAATGTTGGGATAAGGCAGGGAGAGACCCAGTACTTC | CASSLNVGIRQGETQYF
TRBJ1-1 | TRBV6-5 | 15 | TRBD1 | many | TGTGCCAGCAGTTACGGAGGGGGCGCGAACACTGAAGCTTTCTTT | CASSYGGGANTEAFF
TRBJ2-2 | TRBV30 | 16 | TRBD2 | . | TGTGCCTGGAGTGTTGGGGCTAGCGGCCCCACCGGGGAGCTGTTTTTT | CAWSVGASGPTGELFF
TRBJ2-2 | TRBV20-1 | 14 | TRBD1 | many | TGCAGTGCTCTCCGGGACAGGAACACCGGGGAGCTGTTTTTT | CSALRDRNTGELFF
TRBJ2-1 | TRBV7-2 | 15 | . | . | TGTGCCAGCACCCAAGGGAGGTATTCCTACAATGAGCAGTTCTTC | CASTQGRYSYNEQFF
TRBJ2-1 | TRBV4-1 | 18 | TRBD2 | . | TGCGCCAGCAGCCCCGGGACTAGCGGGAGGAGCCGATACAATGAGCAGTTCTTC | CASSPGTSGRSRYNEQFF
TRBJ1-4 | TRBV5-1 | 14 | . | . | TGCGCCAGCAGCTTTACGTTCTCGAATGAAAAACTGTTTTTT | CASSFTFSNEKLFF
TRBJ2-5 | TRBV13 | 13 | . | . | TGTGCCAGCAGCTTACCTAGCAAGGAGACCCAGTACTTC | CASSLPSKETQYF
TRBJ2-1 | TRBV14 | 20 | TRBD2 | few | TGTGCCAGCAGCCCCCTAATGAAAACTAGCGGGGGCCGTCCCTACAATGAGCAGTTCTTC | CASSPLMKTSGGRPYNEQFF